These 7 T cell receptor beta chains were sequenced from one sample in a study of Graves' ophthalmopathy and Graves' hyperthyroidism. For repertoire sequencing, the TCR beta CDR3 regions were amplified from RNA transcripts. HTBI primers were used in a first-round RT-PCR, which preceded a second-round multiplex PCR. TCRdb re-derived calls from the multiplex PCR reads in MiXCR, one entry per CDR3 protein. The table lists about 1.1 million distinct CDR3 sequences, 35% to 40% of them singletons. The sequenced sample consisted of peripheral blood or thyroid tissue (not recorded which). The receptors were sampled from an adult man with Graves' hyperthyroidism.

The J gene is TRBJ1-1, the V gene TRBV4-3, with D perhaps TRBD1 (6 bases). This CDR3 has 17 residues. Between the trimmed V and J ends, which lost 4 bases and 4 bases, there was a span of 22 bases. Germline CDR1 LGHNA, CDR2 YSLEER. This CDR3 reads CASSLQTGIPFGTEAFF. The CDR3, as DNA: TGCGCCAGCAGCCTCCAGACAGGCATTCCTTTTGGCACTGAAGCTTTCTTT.

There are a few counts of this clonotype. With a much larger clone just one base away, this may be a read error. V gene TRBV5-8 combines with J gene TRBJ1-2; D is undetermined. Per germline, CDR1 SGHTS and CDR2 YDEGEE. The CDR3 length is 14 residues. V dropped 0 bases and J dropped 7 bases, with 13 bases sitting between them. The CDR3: CASSLGAQIPGYTF. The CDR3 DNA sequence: TGTGCCAGCAGCTTGGGGGCCCAAATCCCTGGCTACACCTTC.

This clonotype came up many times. As DNA, the CDR3 is TGTGCCAGCAGCCCCAGACAGCTCCTCAACGAGCAGTACTTC. Translating it yields CASSPRQLLNEQYF. The V and J genes are TRBV7-9 and TRBJ2-7; TRBD1 is a possible D gene (5 bases). Germline lookup yields CDR1 SEHNR and CDR2 FQNEAQ (reference sequence). This CDR3 has 14 residues. Trimming took 5 bases from V and 5 from J, leaving 16 bases between them.

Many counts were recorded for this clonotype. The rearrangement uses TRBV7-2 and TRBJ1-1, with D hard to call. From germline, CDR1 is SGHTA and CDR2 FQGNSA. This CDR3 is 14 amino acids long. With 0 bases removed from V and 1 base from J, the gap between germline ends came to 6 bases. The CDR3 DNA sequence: TGTGCCAGCAGCTTAGCGAAGGGGAACACTGAAGCTTTCTTT. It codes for CASSLAKGNTEAFF.

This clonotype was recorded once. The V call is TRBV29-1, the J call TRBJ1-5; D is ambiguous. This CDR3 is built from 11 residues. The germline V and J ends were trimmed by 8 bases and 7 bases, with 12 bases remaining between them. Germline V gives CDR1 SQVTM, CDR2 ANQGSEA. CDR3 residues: CSLTAGQPQHF. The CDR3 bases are TGCAGCTTGACGGCGGGCCAGCCCCAGCATTTT. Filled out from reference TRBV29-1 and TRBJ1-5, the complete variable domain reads SAVISQKPSRDICQRGTSLTIQCQVDSQVTMMFWYRQQPGQSLTLIATANQGSEATYESGFVIDKFPISRPNLTFSTLTVSNMSPEDSSIYLCSLTAGQPQHFGDGTRLSIL.

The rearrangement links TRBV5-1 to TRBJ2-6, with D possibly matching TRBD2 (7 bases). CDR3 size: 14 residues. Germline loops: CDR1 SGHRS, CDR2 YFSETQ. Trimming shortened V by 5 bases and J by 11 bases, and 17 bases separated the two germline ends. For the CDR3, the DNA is TGCGCCAGCAGGTGGAGGGGGGGCGCCTACGTCCTGACTTTC. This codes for CASRWRGGAYVLTF.

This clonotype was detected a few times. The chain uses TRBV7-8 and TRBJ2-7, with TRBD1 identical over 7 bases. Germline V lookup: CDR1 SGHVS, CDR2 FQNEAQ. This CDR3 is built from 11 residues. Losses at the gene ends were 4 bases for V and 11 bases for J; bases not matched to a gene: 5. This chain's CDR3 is CASSSGQREYF. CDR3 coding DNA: TGTGCCAGCAGCTCGGGACAGAGGGAGTACTTC.